This T cell receptor beta chain was sequenced during a study of blood T cell repertoires in COVID-19. The CDR3 spans 15 residues. The germline gives CDR1 MNHEY, CDR2 SVGAGI. J was trimmed by 2 bases and V by 6 bases; bases with no gene match: 5. Clones were sequenced by immunoSEQ multiplex PCR, and TCRdb holds only the in-frame ones, with some missing. The sample contains more than 9,500 clones, approximately 85% of which appear only once. This TCR derives from a human donor in a cohort sampled during active COVID-19. This sequence joins TRBV6-5 and TRBJ1-5; 9 bases match TRBD1. Specimen: peripheral blood. CDR3 DNA: TGTGCCAGCAGAGACGGACAGGGGCGCAATCAGCCCCAGCATTTT. This translates into CASRDGQGRNQPQHF.